This TCR beta chain is drawn from a study of Ad26.COV2.S vaccination and SARS-CoV-2 variants. About the study: Donor was assigned to the Ad26.COV2.S arm of trial COV1001. Doses of Ad26.COV2.S were injected into muscle once or twice, 56 days apart.

Treatment: approximately 18 received Ad26.COV2.S at low or high dose, single or two shots; 5 received placebo; per-sample allocation not given. Collection of the samples took place on day 63 after the first injection of vaccine or placebo. Within Boston, the person who donated was an adult of 18-55 years. Sequencing was performed with immunoSEQ multiplex PCR; in TCRdb, only in-frame clones are kept and a portion is missing. The sample lists about 680,000 clones, more than 80% occurring once. The TCR originated in a person aged 18 to 59 who received the Ad26.COV2.S COVID-19 vaccine or a placebo. The sample here was peripheral blood, taken in a trial of Ad26.COV2.S vaccine versus placebo.

The DNA for the CDR3 is TGTGCCAGCAGGCTCCCCGGGACAGACGAGCAGTACTTC. The encoded protein is CASRLPGTDEQYF. The chain combines TRBV28 with TRBJ2-7; 7 bases are a match to TRBD1. Germline V lookup: CDR1 MDHEN, CDR2 SYDVKM. J was trimmed by 5 bases and V by 6 bases; bases with no gene match: 7. The CDR3 is 13 residues long.